One and the same sample provided the 18 T cell receptor beta chains below, sequenced in a study of T cell changes during pregnancy in multiple sclerosis. Data came from immunoSEQ multiplex PCR; TCRdb stores just in-frame clones and leaves some out. The sample lists around 57,000 clones, 91% occurring once. Sequenced here: peripheral blood, sampled after pregnancy. The receptors come from a female donor in good health, enrolled as a control in a pregnancy study.

CDR3 residues: CASSPGQFYGYTF. In nucleotides, the CDR3 is TGTGCCAGCAGTCCGGGACAGTTCTATGGCTACACCTTC. The chain is built from TRBV6-5 and TRBJ1-2, with TRBD1 matching 7 bases. The V gene end was trimmed by 5 bases and the J gene end by 4 bases; junction bases not matched to a gene: 4. Germline V lookup: CDR1 MNHEY, CDR2 SVGAGI. CDR3 length equals 13 residues.

The chain combines TRBV5-1 with TRBJ2-1; D may be TRBD1 (7 bases). In germline, CDR1 is SGHRS, CDR2 YFSETQ. This CDR3 spans 19 amino acids. Between the trimmed V and J ends, which lost 0 bases and 4 bases, there was a span of 23 bases. The DNA of the CDR3 is TGCGCCAGCAGCTTGGAGGGGACAGCCTTGGGGGGCCGTTACAATGAGCAGTTCTTC. This translates into CASSLEGTALGGRYNEQFF.

The chain recombines TRBV4-3 with TRBJ1-1, with D unclear. Trimming shortened V by 1 base and J by 2 bases, and 5 bases separated the two germline ends. CDR3 size: 13 residues. CDR1 and CDR2 from the germline V gene are LGHNA and YSLEER. CDR3 loop: CASSQARNTEAFF. The CDR3 DNA sequence: TGCGCCAGCAGCCAAGCGCGAAACACTGAAGCTTTCTTT.

The genes are TRBV7-2 and TRBJ1-3, with TRBD1 as a possible D gene (6 bases). Per the germline V gene, CDR1 is SGHTA and CDR2 is FQGNSA. The CDR3 totals 15 residues. With 5 bases removed from V and 0 bases from J, the gap between germline ends came to 11 bases. This CDR3 is CASSPRQVSGNTIYF. CDR3 nucleotide sequence: TGTGCCAGCAGCCCCCGACAGGTCTCTGGAAACACCATATATTTT. Variable domain in full (rest from reference TRBV7-2 and TRBJ1-3): GAGVSQSPSNKVTEKGKDVELRCDPISGHTALYWYRQSLGQGLEFLIYFQGNSAPDKSGLPSDRFSAERTGGSVSTLTIQRTQQEDSAVYLCASSPRQVSGNTIYFGEGSWLTVV.

This clone occurred once. The chain carries TRBV14 and TRBJ2-1; D gene unclear. Germline CDR1 SGHDN, CDR2 FVKESK. Deletions cut 1 base from V and 0 bases from J, with 4 bases between. The CDR3 length is 14 residues. Here the CDR3 reads CASSQVRSYNEQFF. CDR3 nucleotides: TGTGCCAGCAGCCAAGTCCGCTCCTACAATGAGCAGTTCTTC.

This chain uses TRBV5-5 with TRBJ1-5; no clear D. Germline CDR1 is SGHKS and CDR2 is YYEKEE (reference sequence). Trimming pared 0 bases from V and 1 base from J, leaving 14 bases between. There are 17 residues in the CDR3. CDR3 residues: CASSLVGEGSSNQPQHF. DNA for the CDR3: TGTGCCAGCAGCTTGGTGGGTGAGGGCTCGAGCAATCAGCCCCAGCATTTT.

The rearrangement uses TRBV29-1 and TRBJ2-7, with 12 bases lining up with TRBD2. Germline CDR1 SQVTM, CDR2 ANQGSEA. This CDR3 comprises 14 residues. V lost 6 bases, J lost 0 bases, and 3 bases stayed unmatched. The CDR3 DNA reads as TGCAGCGTGGAGACTAGCGGGGGCTCCTACGAGCAGTACTTC. It encodes CSVETSGGSYEQYF.

This chain joins TRBV5-5 and TRBJ1-1; tentative D call: TRBD1 (6 bases). Germline lookup yields CDR1 SGHKS and CDR2 YYEKEE (reference sequence). CDR3 length equals 13 residues. Trimming removed 1 base from V and 4 bases from J, with 8 bases in between. Written as DNA, the CDR3 is TGTGCCAGCAGCTTGACAGGGCGCACTGAAGCTTTCTTT. This encodes CASSLTGRTEAFF.

The V call is TRBV5-1, the J call TRBJ1-3; possibly TRBD1 for D (6 bases). Germline lookup yields CDR1 SGHRS and CDR2 YFSETQ. Trimming took off 0 bases at V and 4 bases at J, with 14 bases between the two ends. The CDR3 runs 16 residues. The CDR3 region has the DNA TGCGCCAGCAGCTTGGTGGGGACGGACAGCGGAAACACCATATATTTT. Translated: CASSLVGTDSGNTIYF. Drawing the rest from reference TRBV5-1 and TRBJ1-3, the complete variable domain is KAGVTQTPRYLIKTRGQQVTLSCSPISGHRSVSWYQQTPGQGLQFLFEYFSETQRNKGNFPGRFSGRQFSNSRSEMNVSTLELGDSALYLCASSLVGTDSGNTIYFGEGSWLTVV.

This chain joins TRBV6-5 and TRBJ1-6; D call uncertain. Germline V gene data show CDR1 as MNHEY and CDR2 as SVGAGI. The CDR3 contains 15 residues. V was pared by 0 bases and J by 5 bases, with 8 bases between. The CDR3 is CASSYSWQNNSPLHF. The CDR3 coding sequence is TGTGCCAGCAGTTACTCGTGGCAGAATAATTCACCCCTCCACTTT.

V and J are TRBV19 and TRBJ1-5, with D possibly TRBD1 on 6 matching bases. Trimming removed 6 bases at V and 7 bases at J, with 19 bases between. This CDR3 has 15 residues. Germline lookup yields CDR1 LNHDA and CDR2 SQIVND (reference sequence). CDR3 in amino acids: CASSQGQAMGQPQHF. The CDR3 DNA reads as TGTGCCAGTAGCCAGGGACAAGCCATGGGGCAGCCCCAGCATTTT. The variable domain in full, with the rest retrieved from reference TRBV19 and TRBJ1-5, is DGGITQSPKYLFRKEGQNVTLSCEQNLNHDAMYWYRQDPGQGLRLIYYSQIVNDFQKGDIAEGYSVSREKKESFPLTVTSAQKNPTAFYLCASSQGQAMGQPQHFGDGTRLSIL.

This clone was seen once. V and J are TRBV11-3 and TRBJ1-1; D not certain. The V gene's germline CDR1 is SGHNT and CDR2 YENEEA. V lost 2 bases and J 0 bases, leaving 7 bases between the germline ends. This CDR3 comprises 14 residues. CDR3 in DNA: TGTGCCAGCAGCTTAATTTCCGTGAACACTGAAGCTTTCTTT. This encodes CASSLISVNTEAFF.

The chain is built from TRBV18 and TRBJ2-3, with D possibly being TRBD2 (5 bases). V was pared by 6 bases and J by 4 bases, with 23 bases between. The CDR3 extends over 17 amino acids. Germline-derived CDR1 and CDR2 are KGHSH and LQKENI. In nucleotides, the CDR3 is TGTGCCAGCTCCAAGAAACGGGAATCTGTTGCCGCAGATACGCAGTATTTT. Protein: CASSKKRESVAADTQYF.

The rearrangement uses TRBV5-6 and TRBJ1-5; 8 bases map to TRBD1. CDR1 and CDR2 from the germline V gene are SGHDT and YYEEEE. Trimming took 0 bases from V and 6 from J; bases not matched to a gene: 2. The CDR3 is 14 residues long. The CDR3 DNA is TGTGCCAGCAGCTTGGGGACAGGGAGTCAGCCCCAGCATTTT. Encoded protein: CASSLGTGSQPQHF.

This clone has only one observation. The chain uses TRBV7-8 and TRBJ2-2; TRBD1 aligns across 9 bases. This CDR3 region has 16 residues. Germline values: CDR1 SGHVS, CDR2 FQNEAQ. Trimming removed 5 bases from V and 4 bases from J; junction bases left unmatched: 8. The CDR3 DNA follows: TGTGCCAGCAGCCAAGAAGGACAGGGGAGCACCGGGGAGCTGTTTTTT. This gives the protein CASSQEGQGSTGELFF.

The gene calls are TRBV2 and TRBJ1-2, with D uncertain. Trimming cost V 6 bases and J 0 bases, with 11 bases left between them. CDR1 and CDR2 from the germline V gene are SNHLY and FYNNEI. CDR3 length: 14 amino acids. The CDR3 region is CASSLIVANYGYTF. The CDR3 DNA sequence: TGTGCCAGCAGCCTAATAGTGGCTAACTATGGCTACACCTTC.

This rearrangement joins TRBV4-3 to TRBJ2-7; a possible D gene is TRBD2 (5 bases). V gave up 1 base and J gave up 0 bases, with 7 bases separating them. In germline, CDR1 is LGHNA, CDR2 YSLEER. This CDR3 has 14 residues. CDR3 sequence (DNA): TGCGCCAGCAGCCAAGGGAGGACCTCCTACGAGCAGTACTTC. It encodes CASSQGRTSYEQYF.

V usage is TRBV7-8 and J usage is TRBJ2-7, with a tentative D call TRBD2 (7 bases). V lost 7 bases and J lost 3, with 31 bases in between. Germline assignment: CDR1 SGHVS and CDR2 FQNEAQ. CDR3 length equals 19 residues. CDR3 in DNA: TGTGCCAGCACCCTGATGAGGCGGGGGCAGGGAGCAGCGGTCTACGAGCAGTACTTC. Its protein is CASTLMRRGQGAAVYEQYF.